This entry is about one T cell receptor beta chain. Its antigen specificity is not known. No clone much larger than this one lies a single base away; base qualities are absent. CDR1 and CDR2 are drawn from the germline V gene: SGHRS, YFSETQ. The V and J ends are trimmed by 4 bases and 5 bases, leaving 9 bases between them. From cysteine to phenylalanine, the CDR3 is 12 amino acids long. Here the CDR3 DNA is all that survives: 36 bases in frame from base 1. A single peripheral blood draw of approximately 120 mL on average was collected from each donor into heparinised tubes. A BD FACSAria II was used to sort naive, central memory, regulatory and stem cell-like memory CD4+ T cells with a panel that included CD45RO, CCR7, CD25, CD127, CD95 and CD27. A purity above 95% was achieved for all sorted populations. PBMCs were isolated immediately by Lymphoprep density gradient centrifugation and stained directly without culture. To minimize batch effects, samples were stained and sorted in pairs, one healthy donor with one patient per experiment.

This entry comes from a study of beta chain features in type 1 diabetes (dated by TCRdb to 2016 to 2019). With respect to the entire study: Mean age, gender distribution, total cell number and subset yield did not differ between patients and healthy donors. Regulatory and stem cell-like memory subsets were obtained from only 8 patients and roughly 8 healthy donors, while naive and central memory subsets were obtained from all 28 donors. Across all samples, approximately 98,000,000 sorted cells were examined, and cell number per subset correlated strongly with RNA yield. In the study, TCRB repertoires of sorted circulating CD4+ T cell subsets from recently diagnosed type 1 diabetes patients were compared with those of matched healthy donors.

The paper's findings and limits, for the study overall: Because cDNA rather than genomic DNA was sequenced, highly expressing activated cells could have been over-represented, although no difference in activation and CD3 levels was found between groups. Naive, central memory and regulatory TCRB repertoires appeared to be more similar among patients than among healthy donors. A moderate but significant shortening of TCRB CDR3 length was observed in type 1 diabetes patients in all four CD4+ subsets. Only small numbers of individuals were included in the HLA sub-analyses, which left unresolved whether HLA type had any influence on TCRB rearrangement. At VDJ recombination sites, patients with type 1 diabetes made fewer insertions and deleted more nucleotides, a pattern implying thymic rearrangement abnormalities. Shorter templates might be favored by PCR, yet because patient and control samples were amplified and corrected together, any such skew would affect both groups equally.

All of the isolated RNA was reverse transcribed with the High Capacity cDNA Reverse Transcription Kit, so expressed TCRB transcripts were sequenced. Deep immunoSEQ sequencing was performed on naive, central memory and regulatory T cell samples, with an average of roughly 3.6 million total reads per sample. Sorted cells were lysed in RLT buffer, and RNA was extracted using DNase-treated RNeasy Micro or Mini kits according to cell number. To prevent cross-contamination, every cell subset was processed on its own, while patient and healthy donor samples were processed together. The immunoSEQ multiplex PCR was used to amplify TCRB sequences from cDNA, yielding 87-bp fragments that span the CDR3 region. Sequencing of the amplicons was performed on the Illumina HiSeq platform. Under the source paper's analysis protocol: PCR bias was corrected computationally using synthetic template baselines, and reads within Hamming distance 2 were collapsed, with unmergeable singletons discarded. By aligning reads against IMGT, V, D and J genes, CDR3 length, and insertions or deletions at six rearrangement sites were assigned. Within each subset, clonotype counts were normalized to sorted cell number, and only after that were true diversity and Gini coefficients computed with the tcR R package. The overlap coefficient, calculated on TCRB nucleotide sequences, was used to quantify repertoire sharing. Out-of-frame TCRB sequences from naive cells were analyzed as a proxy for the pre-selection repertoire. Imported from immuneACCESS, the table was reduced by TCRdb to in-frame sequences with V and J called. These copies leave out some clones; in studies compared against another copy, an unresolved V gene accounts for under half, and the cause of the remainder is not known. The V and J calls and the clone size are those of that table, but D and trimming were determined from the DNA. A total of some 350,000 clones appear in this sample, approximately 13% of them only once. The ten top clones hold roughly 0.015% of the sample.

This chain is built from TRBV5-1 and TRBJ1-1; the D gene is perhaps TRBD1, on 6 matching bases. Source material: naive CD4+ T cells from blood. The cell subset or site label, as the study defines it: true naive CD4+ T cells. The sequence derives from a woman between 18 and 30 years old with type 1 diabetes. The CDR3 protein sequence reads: CASSIGQTEAFF. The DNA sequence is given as TGCGCCAGCAGCATCGGACAGACTGAAGCTTTCTTT.